In its sample, the clone carrying this T cell receptor beta chain was seen a few times. What it binds is unknown. This entry belongs to a study of response to subunit inactivated influenza vaccine. Study-wide findings and caveats: Authors suggested few new T cells are recruited by each seasonal influenza vaccination.

V was trimmed by 0 bases and J by 3 bases, leaving 7 bases between them. The CDR3 contains 15 residues. Germline V gives CDR1 SGHRS, CDR2 YFSETQ. TCRdb passed the RT-PCR reads through MiXCR, listing each CDR3 protein once. This sample has about 500,000 distinct CDR3 sequences, with about 17% found just once. The specimen was CD4+ T cells sorted from PBMCs, collected 23 months after vaccination. The receptor's source is a man between 50 and 69 years old who received an inactivated influenza vaccine. The rearrangement uses TRBV5-1 and TRBJ2-6; D is unclear. CDR3 DNA: TGCGCCAGCAGCTTGGATTGGGTTGGGGCCAACGTCCTGACTTTC. It specifies CASSLDWVGANVLTF.